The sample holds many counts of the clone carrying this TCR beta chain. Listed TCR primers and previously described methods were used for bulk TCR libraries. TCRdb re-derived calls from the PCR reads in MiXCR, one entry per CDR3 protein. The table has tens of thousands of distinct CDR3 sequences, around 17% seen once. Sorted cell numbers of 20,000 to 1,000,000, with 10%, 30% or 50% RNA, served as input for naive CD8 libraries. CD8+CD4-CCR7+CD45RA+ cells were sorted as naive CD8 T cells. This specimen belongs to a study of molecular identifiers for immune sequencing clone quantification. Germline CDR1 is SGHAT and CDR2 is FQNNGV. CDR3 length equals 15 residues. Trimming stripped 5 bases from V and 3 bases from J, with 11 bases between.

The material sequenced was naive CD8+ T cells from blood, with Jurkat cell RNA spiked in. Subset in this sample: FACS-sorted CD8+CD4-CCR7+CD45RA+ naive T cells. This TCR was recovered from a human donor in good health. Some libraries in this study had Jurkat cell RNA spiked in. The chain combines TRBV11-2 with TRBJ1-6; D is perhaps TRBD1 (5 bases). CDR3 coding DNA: TGTGCCAGCAGCCCGGGGCGGAACTATAATTCACCCCTCCACTTT. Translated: CASSPGRNYNSPLHF.